These 4 T cell receptor beta chains were sequenced from one sample in a study of blood T cells in healthy people across ages. A second about 6 to 11 cycle PCR used barcoded and J-beta primers. TCRdb analysed the 5' RACE reads with MiXCR anew, one entry per CDR3 protein. Among roughly 1.5 million distinct CDR3 sequences listed, around 40% were seen once. Specimen: blood. These TCRs come from a woman in her late teens or twenties in good health.

The J gene is TRBJ2-1, the V gene TRBV28, with D hard to call. CDR3 size: 13 residues. V dropped 5 bases and J dropped 9 bases, with 14 bases sitting between them. Germline values: CDR1 MDHEN, CDR2 SYDVKM. As DNA, the CDR3 is TGTGCCAGCAGTGCCCCGCGACTTGTTGAGCAGTTCTTC. Protein: CASSAPRLVEQFF.

This clonotype was seen a few times. This chain uses TRBV27 with TRBJ2-1; possibly TRBD2 for D (5 bases). Germline assignment: CDR1 MNHEY and CDR2 SMNVEV (reference sequence). The CDR3 has 14 residues. The V end lost 2 bases, the J end lost 3 bases, and 8 bases lay between the germline ends. CDR3 coding DNA: TGTGCCAGCAGTTTAACTAGAAACTACAATGAGCAGTTCTTC. Protein: CASSLTRNYNEQFF.

This clonotype was observed a few times. This chain joins TRBV7-9 and TRBJ1-5; 8 nucleotides align to TRBD1. With V trimmed by 5 bases and J by 7 bases, 13 bases remained unmatched. The germline V gene encodes CDR1 SEHNR and CDR2 FQNEAQ (reference sequence). The CDR3 spans 16 residues. The CDR3 nucleotides read TGTGCCAGCAGCCCAGCTAGGGGGACAGGCCAACAGCCCCAGCATTTT. Its translation is CASSPARGTGQQPQHF.

The rearrangement links TRBV28 to TRBJ2-7; 7 bases line up with TRBD1. Germline loops: CDR1 MDHEN, CDR2 SYDVKM. This CDR3 spans 15 amino acids. Unmatched junction bases numbered 7, after V lost 3 bases and J lost 2 bases. The CDR3 nucleotides read TGTGCCAGCAGTTTCGCGACAGGGTTCCCCTACGAGCAGTACTTC. Protein sequence: CASSFATGFPYEQYF.